One sample yielded the 8 T cell receptor beta chains listed below, sequenced in a study of PD-1 blockade in classical Hodgkin lymphoma. Every single patient, without exception, relapsed after autologous stem cell transplantation, and brentuximab vedotin exposure varied. Purification of CD4+ T cells from thawed PBMCs was performed via magnetic negative selection. Here immunoSEQ multiplex PCR was the method, and the copy in TCRdb shows in-frame clones only, minus some. The sample records 4,400 or so clones, approximately 88% being singletons. The sequenced sample was CD4+ T cells from blood, obtained at baseline. The receptors were sampled from a human donor with classical Hodgkin lymphoma.

This clone has just one count. This chain's CDR3 is CASSLDPWTEQFF. CDR3 DNA: TGTGCCAGCAGCTTAGATCCGTGGACTGAGCAGTTCTTC. The V and J genes are TRBV11-2 and TRBJ2-1; D gene ambiguous. The V gene's germline CDR1 is SGHAT and CDR2 FQNNGV. The CDR3 length is 13 residues. V lost 0 bases to trimming and J lost 9 bases, with 9 bases between them.

The V and J genes are TRBV11-3 and TRBJ2-5; 10 nucleotides align to TRBD1. Germline CDR1 SGHNT, CDR2 YENEEA. V was clipped by 5 bases and J by 5 bases; unmatched bases: 8. The CDR3 totals 15 residues. The CDR3 sequence: CASSRGTGVRETQYF. CDR3 DNA: TGTGCCAGCAGCAGAGGGACAGGGGTAAGGGAGACCCAGTACTTC.

The chain couples TRBV7-9 to TRBJ2-5; D call uncertain. The CDR3 is made up of 14 amino acids. The germline V gene encodes CDR1 SEHNR and CDR2 FQNEAQ (reference sequence). V was trimmed by 3 bases and J by 3 bases, leaving 11 bases between them. CDR3 DNA sequence: TGTGCCAGCAGCTTTTTCCTGGATGAAGAGACCCAGTACTTC. Translating gives CASSFFLDEETQYF.

This rearrangement joins TRBV30 to TRBJ2-1, with D perhaps matching TRBD2 (5 bases). This CDR3 contains 13 residues. V lost 2 bases to trimming and J lost 9 bases, with 14 bases between them. Germline-derived CDR1 and CDR2 are GTSNPN and SVGIG (reference sequence). The CDR3 region is CAWSKQEEGEQFF. Here the CDR3 DNA reads TGTGCCTGGAGTAAGCAGGAGGAAGGTGAGCAGTTCTTC.

CDR3 nucleotides: TGTGCCAGCCTGACGATCAGTAACACCGGGGAGCTGTTTTTT. This translates into CASLTISNTGELFF. The gene calls are TRBV6-1 and TRBJ2-2; D not resolved. V dropped 8 bases and J dropped 2 bases, with 12 bases sitting between them. The CDR3 runs to 14 residues. Germline lookup yields CDR1 MNHNS and CDR2 SASEGT.

In the case of this clone: At one end, the junction sequence differs from germline, possibly due to a read error. The chain carries TRBV4-1 and TRBJ2-2, with TRBD2 as a possible D gene (5 bases). The CDR3 contains 12 residues. Per the germline V gene, CDR1 is MGHRA and CDR2 is YSYEKL. CDR3 sequence: CASSRSHRGAVF. As DNA, the CDR3 is TGCGCCAGCAGCCGGAGCCACCGGGGAGCTGTTTTT.

This rearrangement joins TRBV30 to TRBJ1-1; tentative D call: TRBD1 (5 bases). Deletions cut 3 bases from V and 0 bases from J, with 8 bases between. This CDR3 is built from 13 residues. Per germline, CDR1 GTSNPN and CDR2 SVGIG (reference sequence). This chain's CDR3 is CAWRAGMNTEAFF. The CDR3 DNA is TGTGCCTGGAGAGCAGGGATGAACACTGAAGCTTTCTTT.

J is TRBJ2-3 and V is TRBV2; 8 nucleotides match TRBD2. CDR3 length: 18 residues. The germline CDR1 and CDR2 sequences are SNHLY and FYNNEI. V was clipped by 1 base and J by 8 bases; unmatched bases: 17. Here the CDR3 DNA reads TGTGCCAGCAGTGAAGAATCGCCGGGACTAGGGGCCCACGGTACGCAGTATTTT. This codes for CASSEESPGLGAHGTQYF.